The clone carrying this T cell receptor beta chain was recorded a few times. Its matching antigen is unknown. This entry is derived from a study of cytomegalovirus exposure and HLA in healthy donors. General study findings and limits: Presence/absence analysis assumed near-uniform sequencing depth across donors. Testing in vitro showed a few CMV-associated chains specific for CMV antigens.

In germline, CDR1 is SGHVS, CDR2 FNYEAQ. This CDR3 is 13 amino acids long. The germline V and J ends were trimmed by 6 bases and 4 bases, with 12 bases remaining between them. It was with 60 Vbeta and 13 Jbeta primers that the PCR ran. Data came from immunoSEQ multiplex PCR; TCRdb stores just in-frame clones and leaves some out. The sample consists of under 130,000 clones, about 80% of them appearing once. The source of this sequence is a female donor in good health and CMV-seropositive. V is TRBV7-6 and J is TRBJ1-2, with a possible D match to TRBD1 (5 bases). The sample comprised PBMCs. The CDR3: CASRQDSSYGYTF. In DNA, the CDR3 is TGTGCCAGCAGGCAAGACAGTTCCTATGGCTACACCTTC.